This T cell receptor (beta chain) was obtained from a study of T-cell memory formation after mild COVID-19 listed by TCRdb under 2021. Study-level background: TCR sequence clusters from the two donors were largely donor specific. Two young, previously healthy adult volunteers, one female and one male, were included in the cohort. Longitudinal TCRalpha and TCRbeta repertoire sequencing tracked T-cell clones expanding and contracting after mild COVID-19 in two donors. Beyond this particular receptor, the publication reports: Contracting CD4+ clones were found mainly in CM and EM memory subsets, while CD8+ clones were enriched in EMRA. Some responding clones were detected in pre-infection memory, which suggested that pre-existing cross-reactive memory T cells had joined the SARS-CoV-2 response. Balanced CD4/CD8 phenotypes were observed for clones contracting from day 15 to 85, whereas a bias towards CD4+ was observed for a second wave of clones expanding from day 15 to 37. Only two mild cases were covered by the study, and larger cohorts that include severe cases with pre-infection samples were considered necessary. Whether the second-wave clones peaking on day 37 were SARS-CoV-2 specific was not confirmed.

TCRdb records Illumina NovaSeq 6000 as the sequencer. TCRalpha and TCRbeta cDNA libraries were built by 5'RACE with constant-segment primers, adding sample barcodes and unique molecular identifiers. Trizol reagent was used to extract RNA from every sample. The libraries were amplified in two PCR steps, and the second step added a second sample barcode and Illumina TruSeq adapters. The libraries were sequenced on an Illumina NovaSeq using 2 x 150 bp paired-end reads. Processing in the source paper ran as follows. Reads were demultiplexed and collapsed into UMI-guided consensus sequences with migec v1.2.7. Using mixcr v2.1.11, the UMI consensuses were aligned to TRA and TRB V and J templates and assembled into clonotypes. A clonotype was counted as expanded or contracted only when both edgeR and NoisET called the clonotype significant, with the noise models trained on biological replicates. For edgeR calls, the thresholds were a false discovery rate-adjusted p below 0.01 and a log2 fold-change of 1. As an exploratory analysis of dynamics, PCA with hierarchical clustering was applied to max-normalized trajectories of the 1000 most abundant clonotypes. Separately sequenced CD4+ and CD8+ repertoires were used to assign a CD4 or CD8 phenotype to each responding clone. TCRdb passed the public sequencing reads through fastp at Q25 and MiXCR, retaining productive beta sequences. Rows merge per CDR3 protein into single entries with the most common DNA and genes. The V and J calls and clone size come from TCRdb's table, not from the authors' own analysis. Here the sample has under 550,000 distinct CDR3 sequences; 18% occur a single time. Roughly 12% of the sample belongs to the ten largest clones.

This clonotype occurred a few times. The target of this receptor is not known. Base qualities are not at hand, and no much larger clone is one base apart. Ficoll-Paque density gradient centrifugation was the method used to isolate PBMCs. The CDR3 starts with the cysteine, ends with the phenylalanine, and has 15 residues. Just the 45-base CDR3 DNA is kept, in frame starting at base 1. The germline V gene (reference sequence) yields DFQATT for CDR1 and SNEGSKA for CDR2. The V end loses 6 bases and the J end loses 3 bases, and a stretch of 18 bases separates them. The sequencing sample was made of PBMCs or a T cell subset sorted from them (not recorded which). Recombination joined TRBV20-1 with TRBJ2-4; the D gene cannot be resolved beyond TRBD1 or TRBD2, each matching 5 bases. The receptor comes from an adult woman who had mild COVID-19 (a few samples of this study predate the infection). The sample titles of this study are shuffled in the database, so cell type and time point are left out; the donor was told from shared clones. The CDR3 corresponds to CSAPGPTRGKNIQYF. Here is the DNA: TGCAGTGCCCCGGGCCCTACGAGGGGCAAAAACATTCAGTACTTC.